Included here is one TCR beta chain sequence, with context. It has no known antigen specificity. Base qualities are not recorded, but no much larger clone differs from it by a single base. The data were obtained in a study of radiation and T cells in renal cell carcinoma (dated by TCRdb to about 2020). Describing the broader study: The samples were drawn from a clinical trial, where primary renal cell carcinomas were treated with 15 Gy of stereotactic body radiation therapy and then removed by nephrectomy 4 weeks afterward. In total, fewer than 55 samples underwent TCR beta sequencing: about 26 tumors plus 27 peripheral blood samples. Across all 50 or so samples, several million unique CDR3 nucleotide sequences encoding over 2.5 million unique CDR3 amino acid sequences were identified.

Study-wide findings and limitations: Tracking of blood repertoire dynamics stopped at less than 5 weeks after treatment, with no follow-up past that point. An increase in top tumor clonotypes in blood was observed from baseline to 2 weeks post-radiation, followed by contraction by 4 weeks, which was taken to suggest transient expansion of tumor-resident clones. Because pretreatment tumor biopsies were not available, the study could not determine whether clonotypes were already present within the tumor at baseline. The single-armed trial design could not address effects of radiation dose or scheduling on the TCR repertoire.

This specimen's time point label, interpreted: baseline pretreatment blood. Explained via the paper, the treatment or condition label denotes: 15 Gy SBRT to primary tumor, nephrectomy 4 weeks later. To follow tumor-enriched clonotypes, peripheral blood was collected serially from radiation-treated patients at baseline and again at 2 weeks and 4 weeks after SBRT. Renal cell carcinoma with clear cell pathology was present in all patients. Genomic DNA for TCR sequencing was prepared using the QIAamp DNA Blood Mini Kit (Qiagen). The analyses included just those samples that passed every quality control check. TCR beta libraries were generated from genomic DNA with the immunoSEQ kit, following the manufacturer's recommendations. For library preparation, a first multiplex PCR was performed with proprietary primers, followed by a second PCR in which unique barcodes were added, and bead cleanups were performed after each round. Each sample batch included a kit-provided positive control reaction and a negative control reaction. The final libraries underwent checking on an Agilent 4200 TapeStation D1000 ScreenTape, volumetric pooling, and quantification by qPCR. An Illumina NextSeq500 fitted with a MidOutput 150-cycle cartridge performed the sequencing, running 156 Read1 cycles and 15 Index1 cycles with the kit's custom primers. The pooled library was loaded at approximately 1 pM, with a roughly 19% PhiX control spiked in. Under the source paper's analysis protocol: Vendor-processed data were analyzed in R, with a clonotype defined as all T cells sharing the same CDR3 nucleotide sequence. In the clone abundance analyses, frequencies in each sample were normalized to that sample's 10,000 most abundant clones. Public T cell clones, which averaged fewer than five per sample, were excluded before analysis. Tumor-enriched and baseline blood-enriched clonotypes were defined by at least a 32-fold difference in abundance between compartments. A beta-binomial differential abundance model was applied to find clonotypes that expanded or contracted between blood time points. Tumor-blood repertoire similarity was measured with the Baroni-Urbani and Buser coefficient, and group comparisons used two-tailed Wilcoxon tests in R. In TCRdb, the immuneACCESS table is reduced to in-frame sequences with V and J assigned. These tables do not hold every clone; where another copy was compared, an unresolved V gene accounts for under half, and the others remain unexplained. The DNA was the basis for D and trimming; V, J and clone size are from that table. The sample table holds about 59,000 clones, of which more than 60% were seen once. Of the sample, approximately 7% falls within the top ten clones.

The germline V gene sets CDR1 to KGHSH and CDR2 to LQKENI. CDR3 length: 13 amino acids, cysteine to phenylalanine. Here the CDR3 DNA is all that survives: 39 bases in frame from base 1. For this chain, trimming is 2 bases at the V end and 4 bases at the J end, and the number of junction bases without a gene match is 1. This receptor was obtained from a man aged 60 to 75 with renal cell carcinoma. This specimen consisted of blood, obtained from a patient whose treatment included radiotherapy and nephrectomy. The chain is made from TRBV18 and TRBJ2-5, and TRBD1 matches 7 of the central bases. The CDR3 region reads CASSPYRGETQYF. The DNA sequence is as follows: TGTGCCAGCTCACCATACAGGGGAGAGACCCAGTACTTC.